The source of this T cell receptor beta chain is a study of blood T cell repertoires in COVID-19. Looking at the study overall: Sources were T cells, B-cell-depleted T cells, or PBMCs; the material itself was cDNA or gDNA.

Per the original methods: From reference gene primer amplification, estimates of nucleated cell counts were derived. The data were produced by immunoSEQ multiplex PCR, yet TCRdb's version contains in-frame clones alone and is incomplete. Clonal size and the V and J genes are those of that table, whereas D and trimming came from the DNA. The table has about 35,000 clones, 83% seen once. Input material: peripheral blood. The clonotype originates from a man aged 45 to 65 with acute or convalescent COVID-19.

The CDR3 loop reads CSVATGWSSSYEQYF. DNA for the CDR3: TGCAGCGTTGCGACAGGTTGGTCAAGCTCCTACGAGCAGTACTTC. This chain uses TRBV29-1 with TRBJ2-7; D perhaps matches TRBD1 (6 bases). The CDR3 length is 15 residues. The V gene lost 4 bases and the J gene lost 0 bases, with 16 bases spanning the gap. Germline CDR1 is SQVTM and CDR2 is ANQGSEA.